These 18 T cell receptor beta chains were sequenced from one sample in a study of spatial heterogeneity in lung cancer. The time point denotes: blood at routine non-recurrence follow-up after resection. MiXCR was run by TCRdb on the 5' RACE reads, yielding one entry per CDR3 protein. The sample contains about 41,000 distinct CDR3 sequences, about 10% of which appear only once. Sequencing was performed on PBMCs, taken at follow-up. Receptors originate from a female donor with early-stage non-small cell lung cancer.

This clonotype was counted between two and nine times. V is TRBV10-3 and J is TRBJ2-7; TRBD2 aligns across 15 bases. Germline V gene data show CDR1 as ENHRY and CDR2 as SYGVKD. The CDR3 runs to 18 residues. The trim removed 6 bases at V and 6 bases at J, leaving 15 bases unmatched. The DNA for the CDR3 is TGTGCCATCAGCCGACTCGGGACTAGCGGGGGGACGGGGGCCGAGCAGTACTTC. Translated: CAISRLGTSGGTGAEQYF.

This clonotype was counted a few times. The CDR3 region is CASSLSVGGTEAFF. CDR3 nucleotide sequence: TGTGCCAGCAGTTTATCCGTCGGAGGGACTGAAGCTTTCTTT. The chain employs TRBV12-3 or TRBV12-4 and TRBJ1-1; D unclear. Trimming shortened V by 2 bases and J by 5 bases, and 12 bases separated the two germline ends. The CDR3 spans 14 residues.

This clonotype has a handful of counts. The rearrangement links TRBV7-9 to TRBJ2-2, with no clear D. CDR3 size: 12 residues. CDR1 SEHNR and CDR2 FQNEAQ come from the germline V gene (reference sequence). Between the trimmed V and J ends, which lost 1 base and 5 bases, there was a span of 2 bases. The CDR3 sequence is CASSLETGELFF. As DNA, the CDR3 is TGTGCCAGCAGCTTAGAGACCGGGGAGCTGTTTTTT.

J is TRBJ1-1 and V is TRBV28; weak D call: TRBD1 (6 bases). V was clipped by 4 bases and J by 1 base, with 10 bases between them. The CDR3 has 14 amino acids. Germline V CDR1 and CDR2: MDHEN, SYDVKM. CDR3 sequence: CASSSEDRNTEAFF. CDR3 DNA: TGTGCCAGCAGTTCCGAGGACAGGAACACTGAAGCTTTCTTT. The full variable domain, rest sourced from reference TRBV28 and TRBJ1-1, is DVKVTQSSRYLVKRTGEKVFLECVQDMDHENMFWYRQDPGLGLRLIYFSYDVKMKEKGDIPEGYSVSREKKERFSLILESASTNQTSMYLCASSSEDRNTEAFFGQGTRLTVV.

This clonotype was counted at least ten times. The chain couples TRBV19 to TRBJ2-3; D gene uncertain. The CDR3 covers 15 residues. CDR1 and CDR2 (germline): LNHDA, SQIVND (reference sequence). V lost 2 bases and J 4 bases, leaving 13 bases between the germline ends. CDR3 sequence (DNA): TGTGCCAGTAGTATAAGAGGTGGTTTCGCAGATACGCAGTATTTT. It translates to CASSIRGGFADTQYF.

This clonotype was picked up many times. The chain employs TRBV20-1 and TRBJ2-3; D gene ambiguous. The CDR3 covers 14 residues. V was trimmed by 1 base and J by 0 bases, leaving 8 bases between them. The germline V gene has CDR1 DFQATT and CDR2 SNEGSKA (reference sequence). CDR3 residues: CSARGVGSTDTQYF. Here the CDR3 DNA reads TGCAGTGCTAGAGGAGTGGGTAGCACAGATACGCAGTATTTT.

This clonotype was detected many times. This chain joins TRBV7-2 and TRBJ2-7, with D hard to call. The length of the CDR3 is 14 residues. V dropped 3 bases and J dropped 2 bases, with 11 bases sitting between them. In germline, CDR1 is SGHTA, CDR2 FQGNSA. CDR3 coding DNA: TGTGCCAGCAGCTTCTTGACAAACACCTACGAGCAGTACTTC. Its translation is CASSFLTNTYEQYF.

This clonotype occurred a few times. The chain links TRBV11-2 to TRBJ2-1, with 7 bases matching TRBD2. The V gene end was trimmed by 4 bases and the J gene end by 15 bases; junction bases not matched to a gene: 12. Germline V gene lookup returns CDR1 SGHAT and CDR2 FQNNGV. There are 13 residues in the CDR3. The CDR3 is CASSSSIGLVRFF. The CDR3 DNA sequence: TGTGCCAGCAGCTCCTCCATTGGACTAGTAAGGTTCTTC.

Worth noting for this clonotype: This may be a read error, as it is one base from a much larger clone. This chain links TRBV10-3 with TRBJ2-7, with TRBD1 identical over 7 bases. From germline, CDR1 is ENHRY and CDR2 SYGVKD. This CDR3 region has 14 residues. J gave up 7 bases and V 5 bases, and 11 bases lay outside the gene matches. This CDR3 reads CAISSWTGVGEQYF. The CDR3 nucleotides are TGTGCCATCAGTTCCTGGACAGGAGTCGGGGAGCAGTACTTC.

The chain couples TRBV6-1 to TRBJ2-3; TRBD1 matches 9 bases. The CDR3 totals 14 residues. Unmatched junction bases numbered 4, after V lost 4 bases and J lost 5 bases. Germline assignment: CDR1 MNHNS and CDR2 SASEGT. CDR3 loop: CASSVGQGEDTQYF. CDR3 in DNA: TGTGCCAGCAGTGTGGGACAGGGTGAAGATACGCAGTATTTT.

This clonotype was picked up many times. The chain recombines TRBV20-1 with TRBJ1-1; TRBD1 might be the D (5 bases). This CDR3 contains 14 residues. CDR1 is DFQATT, CDR2 SNEGSKA, per germline (reference sequence). The ends were cut back, 3 bases at V and 0 bases at J, with 11 bases in the middle. In nucleotides, the CDR3 is TGCAGTGCTAGCCAGACAGCCATGAACACTGAAGCTTTCTTT. Translation: CSASQTAMNTEAFF.

This clonotype was counted a few times. CDR3: CSATPGPRNTEAFF. CDR3 nucleotides: TGCAGTGCCACCCCGGGACCGCGGAACACTGAAGCTTTCTTT. This rearrangement joins TRBV20-1 to TRBJ1-1; TRBD1 might be the D (5 bases). The V end was cut by 6 bases, the J end by 1 base, with 15 bases between. Germline V CDR1 and CDR2: DFQATT, SNEGSKA (reference sequence). The CDR3 has 14 amino acids.

There are many counts of this clonotype. The chain recombines TRBV2 with TRBJ2-7; possibly TRBD1 for D (6 bases). This CDR3 spans 12 amino acids. CDR1 and CDR2 from the germline V gene are SNHLY and FYNNEI. Trimming cost V 6 bases and J 2 bases, with 8 bases left between them. The CDR3 protein is CASSWTAYEQYF. Here the CDR3 DNA reads TGTGCCAGCAGCTGGACAGCCTACGAGCAGTACTTC.

This sequence joins TRBV3-1 and TRBJ2-5; D gene ambiguous. Germline lookup yields CDR1 LGHDT and CDR2 YNNKEL (reference sequence). The CDR3 runs to 13 residues. V lost 3 bases and J 5 bases, leaving 10 bases between the germline ends. The CDR3 coding sequence is TGTGCCAGCAGCCATCCCACGTCTGAGACCCAGTACTTC. Translating gives CASSHPTSETQYF.

The chain has TRBV20-1 and TRBJ1-1, with D unclear. Germline V lookup: CDR1 DFQATT, CDR2 SNEGSKA (reference sequence). V was clipped by 0 bases and J by 1 base, with 9 bases between them. The CDR3 has 14 amino acids. CDR3 amino acids: CSARDWRGNTEAFF. CDR3 DNA sequence: TGCAGTGCTAGAGATTGGCGGGGGAACACTGAAGCTTTCTTT.

This chain links TRBV4-3 with TRBJ1-1, with D possibly being TRBD1 (6 bases). The germline gives CDR1 LGHNA, CDR2 YSLEER. The CDR3 runs 15 residues. V lost 0 bases and J lost 4, with 12 bases in between. CDR3 DNA: TGCGCCAGCAGCCAAGATGGCCAGGGGATCACTGAAGCTTTCTTT. Residues: CASSQDGQGITEAFF.

The gene calls are TRBV3-1 and TRBJ2-1; the D gene is possibly TRBD2 (6 bases). Looked up from germline, CDR1 is LGHDT and CDR2 is YNNKEL (reference sequence). V lost 4 bases, J lost 6 bases, and 10 bases lay in between. The CDR3 is 13 amino acids. The DNA for the CDR3 is TGTGCCAGCAGCCGCAAGGGAGGCAATGAGCAGTTCTTC. It is translated as CASSRKGGNEQFF.

This clonotype turned up a few times. The chain joins TRBV7-9 to TRBJ2-7; D might be TRBD1 or TRBD2, each matching 5 bases. Trimming removed 8 bases at V and 3 bases at J, with 5 bases between. Germline loops: CDR1 SEHNR, CDR2 FQNEAQ (reference sequence). The CDR3 has 10 amino acids. This CDR3 is CASGGYEQYF. In DNA, the CDR3 is TGTGCCAGCGGGGGCTACGAGCAGTACTTC.